These 15 T cell receptor beta chains came from one sample sequenced in a study of early T cells in non-severe SARS-CoV-2 infection. TCRdb recomputed calls from the 5' RACE reads with MiXCR, one row per CDR3 protein. This sample has about 110,000 distinct CDR3 sequences, with 10% to 15% found just once. The sequencing here drew on whole blood, taken at baseline. The receptor set was obtained from an adult who was a healthcare worker with PCR-confirmed SARS-CoV-2 infection or an uninfected control (not recorded which).

In its sample, this clonotype was seen many times. The rearrangement links TRBV7-3 to TRBJ2-5; the match to TRBD2 covers 7 bases. In germline, CDR1 is SGHTA, CDR2 FQGTGA. The V gene end was trimmed by 4 bases and the J gene end by 3 bases; junction bases not matched to a gene: 8. The CDR3 loop spans 15 amino acids. The CDR3, as DNA: TGTGCCAGCAGCTCCGCCGGCGGGGGAGAAGAGACCCAGTACTTC. Its protein is CASSSAGGGEETQYF.

This clonotype occurred many times. The chain is built from TRBV28 and TRBJ2-5, with 12 bases aligning to TRBD2. CDR1 MDHEN and CDR2 SYDVKM come from the germline V gene. J was trimmed by 4 bases and V by 4 bases; bases with no gene match: 7. The length of the CDR3 is 16 residues. CDR3 sequence reads: CASSSASGRGGETQYF. The DNA of the CDR3 is TGTGCCAGCAGTTCTGCTAGCGGGAGGGGCGGAGAGACCCAGTACTTC.

V and J are TRBV18 and TRBJ2-7; the match to TRBD1 covers 7 bases. Germline CDR1 and CDR2: KGHSH and LQKENI. V lost 3 bases, J lost 4 bases, and 6 bases stayed unmatched. This CDR3 contains 14 residues. As DNA, the CDR3 is TGTGCCAGCTCACCTTCCACAGGGGTTTACGAGCAGTACTTC. This gives the protein CASSPSTGVYEQYF.

This clonotype has a handful of counts. The chain carries TRBV7-8 and TRBJ2-7, with D perhaps matching TRBD1 or TRBD2 (5 bases each). V lost 4 bases and J lost 4, with 17 bases in between. CDR1 is SGHVS and CDR2 is FQNEAQ in the germline V gene. The length of the CDR3 is 15 residues. The CDR3 sequence: CASSSSGTKRYEQYF. The CDR3 nucleotides are TGTGCCAGCAGCTCATCCGGGACCAAACGATACGAGCAGTACTTC.

The gene calls are TRBV12-3 or TRBV12-4 and TRBJ2-5; D might be TRBD1 or TRBD2, each matching 6 bases. Trimming stripped 7 bases from V and 5 bases from J, with 20 bases between. This CDR3 region has 15 residues. CDR3 sequence: CASTLSGGQGETQYF. CDR3 nucleotide sequence: TGTGCCAGCACCCTTTCCGGGGGTCAGGGGGAGACCCAGTACTTC.

The J gene is TRBJ1-1, the V gene TRBV29-1; 8 nucleotides agree with TRBD1. The V gene end was trimmed by 4 bases and the J gene end by 3 bases; junction bases not matched to a gene: 7. Germline assignment: CDR1 SQVTM and CDR2 ANQGSEA. The CDR3 length is 14 residues. This CDR3 reads CSVGRGQGYTEAFF. The CDR3 DNA reads as TGCAGCGTTGGCAGGGGGCAAGGGTACACTGAAGCTTTCTTT.

The table lists this clonotype with a few counts. J is TRBJ1-1 and V is TRBV20-1, with a possible D match to TRBD1 (6 bases). Trimming removed 1 base from V and 0 bases from J, with 18 bases in between. Germline V gene lookup returns CDR1 DFQATT and CDR2 SNEGSKA (reference sequence). CDR3 length: 17 amino acids. The CDR3 nucleotides are TGCAGTGCTAGAGCCCTTCTTCGGGGGGGCGTGAACACTGAAGCTTTCTTT. Its translation: CSARALLRGGVNTEAFF.

J is TRBJ1-2 and V is TRBV11-2; no clear D gene. CDR1 and CDR2 from the germline V gene are SGHAT and FQNNGV. V shed 3 bases and J shed 7 bases, with 27 bases lying between them. CDR3 size: 18 residues. In DNA, the CDR3 is TGTGCCAGCAGCTTCCCCCAAGACCGACCCCCAAACGGGAGTGGCTACACCTTC. Translated: CASSFPQDRPPNGSGYTF.

Only a few counts were recorded for this clonotype. The chain employs TRBV12-5 and TRBJ1-1; weak D call: TRBD1 (6 bases). The CDR3 consists of 12 residues. Trimming stripped 7 bases from V and 7 bases from J, with 13 bases between. Germline V gene data show CDR1 as LGHNT and CDR2 as FRNRAP. CDR3 amino acids: CASARGGLEAFF. CDR3 nucleotide sequence: TGTGCTAGTGCCCGGGGGGGGCTTGAAGCTTTCTTT.

This clonotype was seen a few times. V is TRBV3-1 and J is TRBJ2-4; unclear D gene. The length of the CDR3 is 17 residues. Germline V gene lookup returns CDR1 LGHDT and CDR2 YNNKEL (reference sequence). Trimming took 6 bases from V and 1 from J, leaving 19 bases between them. The CDR3 DNA reads TGTGCCAGCAGTTCCGCCTCTTTTAAGACGGCCAAAAACATTCAGTACTTC. This codes for CASSSASFKTAKNIQYF.

A few counts support this clonotype. This chain joins TRBV29-1 and TRBJ1-1, with 9 bases fitting TRBD1. CDR1 is SQVTM, CDR2 ANQGSEA, per germline. The CDR3 has 12 amino acids. V gave up 7 bases and J gave up 5 bases; unmatched junction bases: 5. CDR3 nucleotides: TGCAGCGGTGACAGGGGGAGGACTGAAGCTTTCTTT. It encodes CSGDRGRTEAFF.

This chain uses TRBV5-1 with TRBJ2-7; D is undetermined. Trimming left V 1 base short and J 4 bases short, with 9 bases between. CDR1 and CDR2 (germline): SGHRS, YFSETQ. The CDR3 totals 13 residues. In DNA, the CDR3 is TGCGCCAGCAGCTTGAGGCTGGAGTACGAGCAGTACTTC. This codes for CASSLRLEYEQYF.

CDR3 sequence (DNA): TGTGCCGGAAGACCGGGACTAGCGGGACAAGAGACCCAGTACTTC. Residues: CAGRPGLAGQETQYF. The V call is TRBV30, the J call TRBJ2-5; 13 nucleotides line up with TRBD2. The CDR3 loop spans 15 amino acids. CDR1 and CDR2 from the germline V gene are GTSNPN and SVGIG (reference sequence). J gave up 2 bases and V 8 bases, and 8 bases lay outside the gene matches. The entire variable domain, with the rest obtained from reference TRBV30 and TRBJ2-5, is as follows: SQTIHQWPATLVQPVGSPLSLECTVEGTSNPNLYWYRQAAGRGLQLLFYSVGIGQISSEVPQNLSASRPQDRQFILSSKKLLLSDSGFYLCAGRPGLAGQETQYFGPGTRLLVL.

The chain couples TRBV14 to TRBJ2-7, with D possibly TRBD1 on 5 matching bases. V lost 0 bases, J lost 3 bases, and 15 bases lay in between. This CDR3 spans 16 amino acids. Germline CDR1 reads SGHDN; CDR2 reads FVKESK. The CDR3 reads CASSQDKDLGHYEQYF. The DNA for the CDR3 is TGTGCCAGCAGCCAAGATAAGGACCTGGGGCACTACGAGCAGTACTTC.

This clonotype was counted many times. The rearrangement uses TRBV2 and TRBJ2-7, with D perhaps given as TRBD1 or TRBD2 (5 bases each). Per germline, CDR1 SNHLY and CDR2 FYNNEI. The length of the CDR3 is 12 residues. V dropped 7 bases and J dropped 4 bases, with 11 bases sitting between them. The CDR3 sequence is CASKRGNYEQYF. In nucleotides, the CDR3 is TGTGCCAGCAAGAGGGGTAATTACGAGCAGTACTTC.